The T cell receptor beta chain under discussion was sequenced for a study of blood T cell repertoires in COVID-19. Study-level background: COVID-19 samples from acute and convalescent phases originated in the United States, Italy and Spain.

CDR3 size: 14 residues. V trimming: 6 bases; J trimming: 3 bases; junction bases outside the gene matches: 5. Germline lookup yields CDR1 MNHEY and CDR2 SMNVEV (reference sequence). TCRdb keeps only in-frame clones here, not all; method: immunoSEQ multiplex PCR. This table holds 110,000 or so clones, more than 80% found once. V usage is TRBV27 and J usage is TRBJ2-1; 7 nucleotides agree with TRBD1. Sequencing was carried out using peripheral blood. This clonotype was obtained from a woman in her sixties or seventies with COVID-19, enrolled during active disease. The CDR3, as DNA: TGTGCCAGCAGCCCCGGGACAGACTACAATGAGCAGTTCTTC. As protein: CASSPGTDYNEQFF.